The 22 T cell receptor beta chains below all came from one sample that was sequenced in a study of prognosis after radiotherapy for stage I lung cancer. Researchers used two-round multiplex PCR to amplify TCR beta CDR3 starting from genomic DNA. Every TRBV and TRBJ gene had its own specific primer in first-round PCR. TCRdb reprocessed the multiplex PCR reads via MiXCR and lists one record per CDR3 protein. The table shows just over 30,000 distinct CDR3 sequences, with under 35% occurring only once. This specimen was PBMCs, taken before or after stereotactic body radiation therapy (not recorded which). All receptors come from a donor aged 50 or older with non-small cell lung cancer.

This clonotype was detected many times. The chain uses TRBV4-1 and TRBJ1-2; unclear D gene. Trimming cost V 0 bases and J 9 bases, with 17 bases left between them. Germline V gene lookup returns CDR1 MGHRA and CDR2 YSYEKL. The CDR3 runs 15 residues. The CDR3 nucleotides read TGCGCCAGCAGCCAAGATTCTAACGCGCCGGGTAGCTACACCTTC. This codes for CASSQDSNAPGSYTF.

This chain links TRBV27 with TRBJ2-1; possibly TRBD1 for D (5 bases). The germline V and J ends were trimmed by 4 bases and 7 bases, with 11 bases remaining between them. Germline V lookup: CDR1 MNHEY, CDR2 SMNVEV (reference sequence). The CDR3 loop spans 13 amino acids. The CDR3 reads CASSCGASNEQFF. The CDR3 DNA sequence: TGTGCCAGCAGTTGTGGGGCGAGTAATGAGCAGTTCTTC.

This clonotype appeared many times. The rearrangement links TRBV18 to TRBJ1-2; 7 bases are a match to TRBD1. Germline lookup yields CDR1 KGHSH and CDR2 LQKENI. Unmatched junction bases numbered 8, after V lost 8 bases and J lost 8 bases. CDR3 length: 12 residues. The CDR3: CASRDSPKGYTF. CDR3 DNA sequence: TGTGCCAGCAGGGACAGCCCGAAGGGCTACACCTTC. Full variable domain (outside the CDR3, taken from reference TRBV18 and TRBJ1-2): NAGVMQNPRHLVRRRGQEARLRCSPMKGHSHVYWYRQLPEEGLKFMVYLQKENIIDESGMPKERFSAEFPKEGPSILRIQQVVRGDSAAYFCASRDSPKGYTFGSGTRLTVV.

This clonotype has at least ten counts. The genes are TRBV20-1 and TRBJ2-7; 11 nucleotides line up with TRBD1. The V gene's germline CDR1 is DFQATT and CDR2 SNEGSKA (reference sequence). The V gene end was trimmed by 1 base and the J gene end by 3 bases; junction bases not matched to a gene: 5. CDR3 length: 15 amino acids. The CDR3 here is CSARGTGTGGYEQYF. In DNA, the CDR3 is TGCAGTGCTAGAGGCACCGGGACAGGGGGCTACGAGCAGTACTTC.

This clonotype was detected ten times or more. V usage is TRBV6-1 and J usage is TRBJ2-1; 7 nucleotides agree with TRBD1. J was trimmed by 9 bases and V by 6 bases; bases with no gene match: 11. CDR3 length equals 14 residues. Germline loops: CDR1 MNHNS, CDR2 SASEGT. The CDR3: CASRPITGESEQFF. The CDR3 nucleotides are TGTGCCAGCAGGCCCATAACAGGGGAGAGTGAGCAGTTCTTC.

At least ten counts were recorded for this clonotype. CDR3 protein: CASSTPPYEQYF. The CDR3 bases are TGTGCCAGCAGCACCCCACCGTACGAGCAGTACTTC. This chain joins TRBV9 and TRBJ2-7, with no clear D. Germline-derived CDR1 and CDR2 are SGDLS and YYNGEE. V was shortened by 4 bases and J by 4 bases, with 9 bases between the two germline ends. This CDR3 comprises 12 residues.

Regarding this clonotype: The junction does not match germline at one end; this may be a read error. This chain links TRBV19 with TRBJ2-7, with D maybe TRBD2 (6 bases). CDR1 and CDR2 (germline): LNHDA, SQIVND (reference sequence). This CDR3 region has 18 residues. The CDR3, as DNA: TGTGCCAGTAGTACGTGGGTAGCGGAATCCTCGAGCTCCTGCGAGCAGTACTTC. This encodes CASSTWVAESSSSCEQYF.

This clonotype has ten or more counts. The chain links TRBV7-8 to TRBJ2-7, with 7 nucleotides matching TRBD1. Looked up from germline, CDR1 is SGHVS and CDR2 is FQNEAQ. The ends lost 1 base at V and 4 bases at J; junction bases unmatched: 7. This CDR3 is built from 15 residues. CDR3 amino acids: CASSLEGAGLYEQYF. DNA for the CDR3: TGTGCCAGCAGCTTAGAGGGGGCCGGGCTGTACGAGCAGTACTTC.

In its sample, this clonotype was seen a few times. The chain recombines TRBV7-8 with TRBJ2-7; D perhaps matches TRBD1 (5 bases). This CDR3 spans 15 amino acids. Germline values: CDR1 SGHVS, CDR2 FQNEAQ. V dropped 4 bases and J dropped 0 bases, with 13 bases sitting between them. DNA of the CDR3: TGTGCCAGCAGCTCCGACAGTGTATACTCCTACGAGCAGTACTTC. Amino acid sequence: CASSSDSVYSYEQYF.

This clonotype has ten or more counts. Written as DNA, the CDR3 is TGTGCCAGCAGCCTTCGACTAGCGGTAATCACCGGGGAGCTGTTTTTT. Amino acids: CASSLRLAVITGELFF. The J gene is TRBJ2-2, the V gene TRBV7-8; 9 bases match TRBD2. J lost 4 bases, V lost 5 bases, and 8 bases had no gene match. CDR1 and CDR2 from the germline V gene are SGHVS and FQNEAQ. CDR3 length: 16 residues.

Sample share makes this clonotype medium-sized (0.01 to 0.1%). The gene calls are TRBV27 and TRBJ2-7; D possibly matches TRBD1 or TRBD2 (7 bases each). There are 14 residues in the CDR3. V was shortened by 9 bases and J by 6 bases, with 21 bases between the two germline ends. Germline V lookup: CDR1 MNHEY, CDR2 SMNVEV (reference sequence). The CDR3 sequence: CASSGDAGGGEQYF. The DNA for the CDR3 is TGTGCCAGTTCAGGGGACGCAGGGGGGGGCGAGCAGTACTTC.

In regard to this clonotype: A much larger clone differs from this one at a single base, so this may be a read error. The chain couples TRBV2 to TRBJ1-4; D not resolved. V was shortened by 5 bases and J by 7 bases, with 8 bases between the two germline ends. From germline, CDR1 is SNHLY and CDR2 FYNNEI. The CDR3 is 12 residues long. The CDR3 sequence is CASSQSPEKLFF. In nucleotides, the CDR3 is TGTGCCAGCAGTCAAAGTCCTGAAAAACTGTTTTTT.

This clonotype was picked up many times. CDR3 sequence: CASIGVFNTEAFF. The CDR3 coding sequence is TGTGCCAGTATCGGGGTTTTCAACACTGAAGCTTTCTTT. This chain joins TRBV19 and TRBJ1-1; D call uncertain. CDR1 and CDR2 (germline): LNHDA, SQIVND (reference sequence). This CDR3 is built from 13 residues. The ends were cut back, 7 bases at V and 2 bases at J, with 11 bases in the middle.

This clonotype has a count of ten or more. The J gene is TRBJ2-1, the V gene TRBV27; D is perhaps TRBD1 or TRBD2 (5 bases each). The CDR3 totals 15 residues. Germline V CDR1 and CDR2: MNHEY, SMNVEV (reference sequence). Trimming removed 6 bases at V and 8 bases at J, with 20 bases between. As DNA, the CDR3 is TGTGCCAGCAGACCGGGGCTCAGCTCCGGGGATGAGCAGTTCTTC. It is translated as CASRPGLSSGDEQFF.

This clonotype was seen more than once but under ten times. One base away lies a much larger clone, so this may be a sequencing read error. The chain joins TRBV6-2 or TRBV6-3 to TRBJ2-3, with TRBD1 as a possible D gene (6 bases). CDR3 length: 16 residues. V lost 5 bases and J 5 bases, leaving 20 bases between the germline ends. Germline V CDR1 and CDR2: MNHEY, SVGEGT. The CDR3: CASSEQGNRCLDTQYF. DNA for the CDR3: TGTGCCAGCAGTGAACAGGGAAATAGGTGCCTAGATACGCAGTATTTT.

This clonotype has ten or more counts. The genes are TRBV20-1 and TRBJ2-7; 9 bases agree with TRBD2. V shed 6 bases and J 6 bases; nucleotides not matched to a gene: 9. Looked up from germline, CDR1 is DFQATT and CDR2 is SNEGSKA (reference sequence). The CDR3 is made up of 13 amino acids. Written as DNA, the CDR3 is TGCAGTGCAGCGGCTAGCGGGACGACCGAGCAGTACTTC. Translating it yields CSAAASGTTEQYF.

This clonotype was seen repeatedly, ten times or more. The CDR3 protein is CASSEDFSSYNEQFF. As DNA, the CDR3 is TGCGCCAGCAGCGAGGACTTCAGCTCCTACAATGAGCAGTTCTTC. The chain uses TRBV4-1 and TRBJ2-1, with D possibly TRBD2 on 5 matching bases. CDR1 is MGHRA and CDR2 is YSYEKL in the germline V gene. CDR3 length: 15 amino acids. V gave up 5 bases and J gave up 0 bases, with 11 bases separating them.

This clonotype was detected ten times or more. Just one base apart from a much larger clone, this may be a read error. The J gene is TRBJ2-6, the V gene TRBV6-1; unclear D gene. In germline, CDR1 is MNHNS, CDR2 SASEGT. The CDR3 sequence is 18 residues long. V dropped 2 bases and J dropped 1 base, with 15 bases sitting between them. The DNA of the CDR3 is TGTGCCAGCAGTGAACTTCCGGGCACCCCGTCTGGGGCCAACGTCCTGACTTTC. This translates into CASSELPGTPSGANVLTF.

Details on this clonotype: An end of the junction differs from the germline gene, which may be a read error. J is TRBJ2-1 and V is TRBV12-3 or TRBV12-4; 9 bases fit TRBD2. This CDR3 is built from 16 residues. The CDR3 here is CASILGAGGPVNEQFF. The CDR3 DNA reads as TGTGCCAGCATTTTAGGAGCGGGAGGCCCGGTGAATGAGCAGTTCTTC.

Turning to this clonotype: This may be a read error, as it is one base from a much larger clone. This sequence joins TRBV6-2 or TRBV6-3 and TRBJ1-1, with D maybe TRBD1 (6 bases). The V gene's germline CDR1 is MNHEY and CDR2 SVGEGT. The CDR3 sequence is 13 residues long. The germline V and J ends were trimmed by 2 bases and 11 bases, with 15 bases remaining between them. The chain's CDR3 is CASSYLGGVVAFF. DNA for the CDR3: TGTGCCAGCAGTTACCTTGGGGGCGTGGTGGCTTTCTTT.

At least ten counts were recorded for this clonotype. This CDR3 is CASSSPGYGANVLTF. For the CDR3, the DNA is TGTGCCAGCAGCTCCCCAGGGTATGGGGCCAACGTCCTGACTTTC. This chain connects TRBV11-1 to TRBJ2-6, with D perhaps TRBD1 (5 bases). Trimming shortened V by 4 bases and J by 3 bases, and 10 bases separated the two germline ends. The length of the CDR3 is 15 residues. The germline V gene has CDR1 SGHAT and CDR2 FQDESV (reference sequence).

This clonotype was counted many times. The genes are TRBV6-5 and TRBJ2-7, with 8 bases lining up with TRBD1. The CDR3 covers 16 residues. The germline V gene has CDR1 MNHEY and CDR2 SVGAGI. With V trimmed by 0 bases and J by 3 bases, 7 bases remained unmatched. CDR3: CASSYSKTGADYEQYF. As DNA, the CDR3 is TGTGCCAGCAGTTACTCGAAGACAGGGGCAGACTACGAGCAGTACTTC.